This T cell receptor (beta chain) emerged from a study of cytomegalovirus exposure and HLA in healthy donors. General observations from the study: According to a later analysis, TCR clusters from the first cohort tended to co-occur in the 120 or so validation repertoires. The dataset shows that most TCR sequences were rare, while some public TCRs occurred in many donors. Listed as cytomegalovirus-associated were 150 or so TCR beta chains. CMV antigen specificity was confirmed in vitro for three CMV-associated chains.

Some clones are missing from TCRdb's copy, which holds only in-frame ones; the method was immunoSEQ multiplex PCR. The repertoire holds about 130,000 clones, with nearly 90% as singletons. Trimming at V came to 5 bases and at J to 0 bases, leaving 2 bases not matched to a gene. Germline V gene lookup returns CDR1 SGHTA and CDR2 FQGNSA. This CDR3 region has 14 residues. This clone was recorded only once. Its antigen is undetermined. The material sequenced was PBMCs. This sequence originates from a woman under 30 in good health and CMV-seropositive. The rearrangement links TRBV7-2 to TRBJ1-1, with 8 bases lining up with TRBD1. The CDR3, as DNA: TGTGCCAGCAGCCCGGGACAGGTGAACACTGAAGCTTTCTTT. Translated: CASSPGQVNTEAFF.